The 6 T cell receptor beta chains below come from one sample, sequenced in a study of T cell repertoires in cytomegalovirus infection. In TCRdb, the reads were re-called with MiXCR into one record per CDR3 protein. The table shows a few hundred thousand distinct CDR3 sequences, with 22% occurring only once. These receptors lack a known antigen. This specimen consisted of cultured PBMCs, obtained from culture after CMV antigen stimulation. These receptors all come from a human donor in good health (CMV status not recorded). Some clones in this sample may be carry-over from other donors' samples.

This rearrangement joins TRBV7-9 to TRBJ2-7; 10 bases fit TRBD2. In germline, CDR1 is SEHNR, CDR2 FQNEAQ (reference sequence). Trimming cost V 2 bases and J 5 bases; bases outside gene matches: 3. The CDR3 runs 14 residues. CDR3 nucleotide sequence: TGTGCCAGCAGCTTATGGCTAGCGGGAGACGAGCAGTACTTC. Amino acids: CASSLWLAGDEQYF.

The chain links TRBV12-3 or TRBV12-4 to TRBJ2-2, with a weak D call TRBD1 (6 bases). V was shortened by 1 base and J by 4 bases, with 13 bases between the two germline ends. CDR3 length equals 16 residues. CDR3 sequence reads: CASSLGMGAGTGELFF. The CDR3 nucleotides are TGTGCCAGCAGTTTAGGGATGGGGGCCGGCACCGGGGAGCTGTTTTTT.

V usage is TRBV5-4 and J usage is TRBJ1-1, with D possibly TRBD1 on 6 matching bases. Looked up from germline, CDR1 is SGHNT and CDR2 is YYREEE (reference sequence). The CDR3 runs 11 residues. V was clipped by 5 bases and J by 7 bases, with 9 bases between them. This chain's CDR3 is CASRQGIEAFF. CDR3 nucleotides: TGTGCCAGCAGACAGGGAATTGAAGCTTTCTTT.

The gene calls are TRBV6-2 or TRBV6-3 and TRBJ2-7; weak D call: TRBD1 (6 bases). The CDR3 totals 15 residues. Trimming removed 6 bases at V and 6 bases at J, with 21 bases between. From germline, CDR1 is MNHEY and CDR2 SVGEGT. CDR3 sequence: CASRTITGTQIEQYF. For the CDR3, the DNA is TGTGCCAGCAGAACCATAACCGGGACACAAATCGAGCAGTACTTC.

About this clonotype: A read error may be the cause here, since a much bigger clone is one base away. The rearrangement uses TRBV11-1 and TRBJ2-7; D is perhaps TRBD2 (5 bases). The V end was cut by 2 bases, the J end by 9 bases, with 14 bases between. CDR3 length: 13 residues. Germline V gene sequence: CDR1 SGHAT, CDR2 FQDESV (reference sequence). In DNA, the CDR3 is TGTGCCAGCAGCTTAAGACGGGATGGCGGGCAGTACTTC. Its translation: CASSLRRDGGQYF.

Many counts were recorded for this clonotype. The chain employs TRBV7-8 and TRBJ1-1; D not certain. This CDR3 is built from 13 residues. The ends were cut back, 1 base at V and 10 bases at J, with 13 bases in the middle. Germline V CDR1 and CDR2: SGHVS, FQNEAQ. The CDR3 DNA is TGTGCCAGCAGCTTAGTCTCCCTGCCGTTAGCTTTCTTT. Encoded protein: CASSLVSLPLAFF.